What follows are 13 T cell receptor beta chains derived from one specimen sequenced in a study of blood T cell repertoires in COVID-19. Sequencing used immunoSEQ multiplex PCR; TCRdb keeps in-frame clones, though not all of them. The sample carries 200,000 to 250,000 clones, around 83% recorded once. The sequencing sample was made of PBMCs or T cells enriched from blood (not recorded which). These receptors all stem from a woman between 35 and 50 years old who had recovered from COVID-19.

The sample holds a few counts of this clone. The chain employs TRBV19 and TRBJ1-1; TRBD1 might be the D (5 bases). V was shortened by 9 bases and J by 1 base, with 9 bases between the two germline ends. Germline CDR1 reads LNHDA; CDR2 reads SQIVND (reference sequence). The CDR3 runs 12 residues. In nucleotides, the CDR3 is TGTGCCAGAGCTCAGGGGAACACTGAAGCTTTCTTT. This translates into CARAQGNTEAFF.

This chain connects TRBV7-9 to TRBJ2-7; a possible D gene is TRBD1 (6 bases). The V end was cut by 4 bases, the J end by 2 bases, with 15 bases between. The germline CDR1 and CDR2 sequences are SEHNR and FQNEAQ (reference sequence). The CDR3 totals 15 residues. The CDR3 sequence is CASSYGQGLAYEQYF. The CDR3, as DNA: TGTGCCAGCAGCTACGGGCAGGGGCTCGCCTACGAGCAGTACTTC. Based on the CDR3 plus reference TRBV7-9 and TRBJ2-7, the full variable domain is DTGVSQNPRHKITKRGQNVTFRCDPISEHNRLYWYRQTLGQGPEFLTYFQNEAQLEKSRLLSDRFSAERPKGSFSTLEIQRTEQGDSAMYLCASSYGQGLAYEQYFGPGTRLTVT.

The CDR3 nucleotides are TGCGCCAGCAGCTACTCGACTAGCGGGAGCTCCTACAATGAGCAGTTCTTC. This sequence encodes CASSYSTSGSSYNEQFF. The V gene is TRBV4-3, the J gene TRBJ2-1, with 12 positions matching TRBD2. The CDR3 runs 17 residues. The V segment lost 5 bases and the J segment 0 bases; nucleotides outside the gene matches: 5. Germline V lookup: CDR1 LGHNA, CDR2 YSLEER.

This chain connects TRBV3-1 (or the pseudogene TRBV3-2) to TRBJ1-1; TRBD1 is a possible D gene (5 bases). The germline gives CDR1 LGHDT, CDR2 YNNKEL (reference sequence). This CDR3 has 14 amino acids. Trimming took off 3 bases at V and 4 bases at J, with 12 bases between the two ends. The CDR3 reads CASSQGGEVTEAFF. CDR3 coding DNA: TGTGCCAGCAGCCAGGGGGGTGAGGTCACTGAAGCTTTCTTT.

This sequence joins TRBV7-6 and TRBJ1-1; TRBD1 might be the D (6 bases). This CDR3 comprises 15 residues. V was pared by 3 bases and J by 1 base, with 12 bases between. Germline V gene lookup returns CDR1 SGHVS and CDR2 FNYEAQ. Here the CDR3 reads CASSFAGARNTEAFF. CDR3 nucleotide sequence: TGTGCCAGCAGCTTTGCGGGGGCGAGGAACACTGAAGCTTTCTTT.

The chain recombines TRBV19 with TRBJ1-5; a weak D match, TRBD1 (6 bases). Germline V lookup: CDR1 LNHDA, CDR2 SQIVND (reference sequence). V lost 7 bases and J lost 5, with 18 bases in between. This CDR3 is built from 15 residues. The CDR3 protein is CASTSPGTLHQPQHF. The CDR3 DNA is TGTGCCAGTACCTCGCCCGGGACATTACATCAGCCCCAGCATTTT.

The chain employs TRBV27 and TRBJ1-3; 8 bases are a match to TRBD1. With V trimmed by 8 bases and J by 0 bases, 3 bases remained unmatched. Germline V gene lookup returns CDR1 MNHEY and CDR2 SMNVEV (reference sequence). The CDR3 extends over 14 amino acids. Here the CDR3 DNA reads TGTGCCAGCCGGACAGGGCCCTCTGGAAACACCATATATTTT. As protein: CASRTGPSGNTIYF.

The rearrangement links TRBV28 to TRBJ1-2; a possible D gene is TRBD1 (5 bases). Deletions cut 8 bases from V and 4 bases from J, with 17 bases between. The CDR3 has 14 amino acids. Per germline, CDR1 MDHEN and CDR2 SYDVKM. The chain's CDR3 is CASGQGRSGYGYTF. The CDR3 coding sequence is TGTGCCAGCGGGCAGGGAAGGTCGGGCTATGGCTACACCTTC.

The V gene is TRBV12-5, the J gene TRBJ2-2, with 7 positions matching TRBD2. J was trimmed by 0 bases and V by 6 bases; bases with no gene match: 10. The CDR3 extends over 17 amino acids. CDR1 and CDR2 from the germline V gene are LGHNT and FRNRAP. CDR3 nucleotide sequence: TGTGCTAGTGGAACTATTCGGGACTACGCGAACACCGGGGAGCTGTTTTTT. This codes for CASGTIRDYANTGELFF.

V usage is TRBV7-3 and J usage is TRBJ2-2; D not certain. Germline lookup yields CDR1 SGHTA and CDR2 FQGTGA. CDR3 length equals 14 residues. V lost 2 bases and J lost 0, with 4 bases in between. This chain's CDR3 is CASSLLANTGELFF. CDR3 nucleotide sequence: TGTGCCAGCAGCTTACTCGCGAACACCGGGGAGCTGTTTTTT.

This clone is a singleton in its sample. The chain uses TRBV7-8 and TRBJ2-1; D possibly corresponds to TRBD2 (6 bases). Germline CDR1 and CDR2: SGHVS and FQNEAQ. V gave up 3 bases and J gave up 3 bases, with 12 bases separating them. The CDR3 spans 15 residues. CDR3 sequence (DNA): TGTGCCAGCAGCTTTGGCGGGATAGGCTACAATGAGCAGTTCTTC. This gives the protein CASSFGGIGYNEQFF. Full variable domain (missing parts from reference TRBV7-8 and TRBJ2-1): GAGVSQSPRYKVAKRGQDVALRCDPISGHVSLFWYQQALGQGPEFLTYFQNEAQLDKSGLPSDRFFAERPEGSVSTLKIQRTQQEDSAVYLCASSFGGIGYNEQFFGPGTRLTVL.

V gene TRBV2 combines with J gene TRBJ2-3; D possibly corresponds to TRBD2 (7 bases). The V end was cut by 8 bases, the J end by 6 bases, with 21 bases between. CDR3 size: 15 residues. Germline V gene sequence: CDR1 SNHLY, CDR2 FYNNEI. The CDR3 DNA is TGTGCCAGCCACAGGGCGGGAGTGGGGAGGGATACGCAGTATTTT. Residues: CASHRAGVGRDTQYF.

The chain carries TRBV11-2 and TRBJ1-2; D uncertain. Deletions cut 5 bases from V and 4 bases from J, with 8 bases between. The germline V gene encodes CDR1 SGHAT and CDR2 FQNNGV. The CDR3 is 12 residues long. The CDR3: CASSPRGYGYTF. Here the CDR3 DNA reads TGTGCCAGCAGCCCCCGGGGCTATGGCTACACCTTC.